This T cell receptor (beta chain) originates from a study of vaccination and CD4 T cells after COVID-19. Regarding treatment: roughly 10-day PBMC culture with coronavirus spike peptide pools or control peptides (ViraFEST assay). First, ViraFEST expanded antigen-specific T cells with peptide pools, and next it sequenced the TCRs. As regards this clonotype: The antigen is not known.

Researchers used the Oncomine TCR Beta short-read assay to sequence DNA from cultured CD4+ T cells. Via MiXCR, TCRdb re-called the PCR reads, giving one row per CDR3 protein. The sample consists of more than 9,000 distinct CDR3 sequences, about 48% of them appearing once. CDR3 length: 15 residues. Germline-derived CDR1 and CDR2 are MNHEY and SVGAGI. V lost 4 bases and J 5 bases, leaving 15 bases between the germline ends. The TCR comes from a human donor who had recovered from COVID-19. The chain carries TRBV6-5 and TRBJ2-1; perhaps D is TRBD1 or TRBD2 (5 bases each). The sample was CD4+ T cells from blood, cultured in vitro. The CDR3 DNA follows: TGTGCCAGCAGTTGGTCCGGGGCCTTGGACAATGAGCAGTTCTTC. This sequence encodes CASSWSGALDNEQFF.